The entry that follows covers one T cell receptor beta chain sequence. Its antigen is not yet known. Qualities for individual bases were not recorded, and no much larger clone is one base off. From its cysteine to its phenylalanine, the CDR3 spans 15 amino acids. CDR3 DNA only is kept here, 45 bases in frame from base 1. CDR1 MNHEY and CDR2 SMNVEV were looked up in the germline V gene (reference sequence). The germline V and J ends show losses of 6 bases and 7 bases respectively, and no gene match explains 10 bases of the junction. The cohort was made up of hundreds of healthy bone marrow donors. All cohort members were sampled while nominally healthy, although unrecorded immune exposures were likely present. The donor tested CMV seropositive, placing the donor among the approximately 290 seropositive members of the cohort. A peripheral blood sample was collected from each donor, and TCR beta sequencing was performed on peripheral blood mononuclear cells. Genomic DNA was extracted from the blood cell samples with the Qiagen DNeasy Blood Extraction Kit.

The data were taken from a study of cytomegalovirus exposure and HLA in healthy donors listed by TCRdb under 2017. For context, the study as a whole: In an earlier analysis of several hundred of the donors, roughly 300 Gb of sequence data and 100 million or so unique TCR beta sequences from 150 million to 200 million T cells were reported. To predict cytomegalovirus infection status, the study brought together high-throughput TCR immunosequencing, statistical association of individual TCRs with disease status, and machine learning. Using immunosequencing, the study profiled T cell repertoires from 640 or so subjects and related those repertoires to cytomegalovirus serostatus. In a later genetic analysis, genome-wide SNP genotypes for about three fifths of the roughly 670 donors were used, and that subset was treated as a discovery cohort. The number of donors typed differed by locus, with roughly 629-640 for A, B, C, DRB1 and DQB1, over 500 for DQA1, under 610 for DPA1, and some 440 for DPB1. A later analysis re-analyzed previously published TCR beta repertoires from 500 to 700 donors and added high-resolution HLA genotyping to study TCR occurrence patterns. An early release covering just under 650 HLA-typed donors comprised around 300 gigabases of sequencing data and around 80 million unique TCR sequences. Both class I and class II loci were covered by HLA typing, at four-digit resolution. Among about 400 genotyped donors of the cohort, an average of approximately 200,000 unique TCR beta nucleotide sequences was sequenced per donor, of which about 19% were non-productive. Of the 300 to 500 genotyped donors, 75% to 85% were placed in the genetic ancestry cluster associated with self-reported Caucasian donors. Donor age, sex, ethnicity and CMV serostatus were compiled together with the repertoire data. Roughly five DR-DQ haplotypes were treated as single units for association and clustering because of strong linkage in the cohort. To decide whether each TCR beta V gene segment behaved as functional or pseudogenic, an earlier analysis of some 600 of the donors relied on high-throughput TCR beta sequencing. In the later analysis, no new phenotypic data were used to find candidate immune exposures; instead, reliance was placed on TCR beta sequences and their occurrence across donors. Along with the approximately 700-subject first cohort, a separate validation cohort of over a hundred different subjects was used. The aim of the study was to test whether cataloging public T cell receptors could identify signatures of past pathogen exposure. Every repertoire in the discovery cohort had been generated on one and the same sequencing platform.

Overall study outcomes, separate from this receptor: A group of highly shared sequence variants was considered likely to be a technical artifact of the sequencing pipeline. Immune exposure information for the cohort was limited to CMV serostatus. Because HLA typing was unavailable for some donors at each locus, only the typed subset was used in association tests. Broadly in line with IMGT annotations, most TCR beta V segments showed up in productive rearrangements about 87% or about 30% of the time in an earlier analysis of around 550 of the donors. A later analysis associated approximately 17,000 TCR beta sequences with specific HLA alleles at a false discovery rate of 0.05. Because counts were too low, about 18 rarely observed V segments, including chromosome 9 orphons, were left out of the earlier analysis of 500 to 650 of the donors. Strong co-occurrence of HLA alleles, especially DR and DQ, made assigning TCR associations to individual alleles difficult. According to a later genetic analysis, donors in an Asian-associated ancestry cluster had fewer N-insertions in productive TCRs than the roughly 700-donor mean. In the study, around 160 TCR beta chains were listed as associated with cytomegalovirus. The presence/absence analyses assumed that sequencing depth was roughly uniform across donors, and that assumption may not be true. A later analysis found that TCR association rates varied across HLA loci, with DRB1 alleles showing the most associated TCRs and HLA-C alleles the fewest. In a later genetic analysis, a missense DCLRE1C variant was associated with V-gene and J-gene trimming of TCR beta chains, and the association was replicated in an independent cohort. Across donors, most TCR sequences were observed very rarely, whereas some public TCRs were present in many individuals. A later analysis found that most CMV-associated TCR beta chains appeared HLA-restricted, with HLA associations seemingly driven largely by CMV exposure. Linkage disequilibrium might explain the correlated functional status among segregating V segments, but an unknown experimental factor could not be ruled out. In a later analysis, HLA-associated TCR beta chains were found to be more clonally expanded and to have lower generation probabilities than equally common non-associated chains. A further reported finding was that TCR beta sequences accurately predicted the HLA-A and HLA-B alleles for most subjects in the first cohort. A later analysis reported that several top co-occurrence clusters appeared linked to parvovirus B19, influenza, CMV and Epstein-Barr virus. The authors suggested that the approach could potentially be generalized to other disease states and immunological phenotypes. The classifier was reported to diagnose cytomegalovirus status with high specificity and sensitivity in both the original and validation cohorts. Some IMGT-functional V segments, including TRBV6-2 and TRBV6-3, could not be told apart with the 87-base-pair reads, so those segments were excluded. In this cohort, only TCR beta chains were sequenced, and detectable features were limited by the absence of alpha or paired-chain data. In vitro tests confirmed that a few of the cytomegalovirus-associated TCR beta chains recognize cytomegalovirus antigens.

Libraries were prepared through the immunoSEQ multiplex PCR assay. For the multiplex PCR, a mixture combining 60 forward primers for TCR Vbeta segments and 13 reverse primers for TCR Jbeta segments was used. The CDR3 region of rearranged TCR beta genes was amplified from genomic DNA by a multiplex PCR assay. Amplified TCR beta libraries were sequenced as 87-base-pair reads on the Illumina HiSeq System. Per the source publication's procedure: A later analysis tallied roughly 80 million unique TCR beta chains across the 610 or so repertoires, and approximately 12 million of those chains were shared by two or more donors. Raw reads were error-corrected and collapsed into unique sequences by a nearest-neighbor algorithm in which closely related sequences were merged to remove PCR and sequencing errors. CDR3 sequences were aligned to IMGT reference sequences to assign V, D and J gene segments. For a sequence to be retained, a match of at least six nucleotides was required to both a V gene segment and a J gene segment. Rearrangements were called productive when the CDR3 lacked stop codons and stayed in frame with V and J; all others were non-productive. Following IMGT convention, CDR3 was defined as the stretch from the second conserved V-encoded cysteine up to the conserved J-encoded phenylalanine. The earlier analysis of about 610 of the donors excluded any sequence lacking an unambiguous match to a single V gene segment. An earlier analysis of 450 to 650 of the donors called V segments functional above 56.7% productive rearrangements and segregating when the between-donor standard deviation exceeded 5%. A statistical classification framework was built to diagnose cytomegalovirus status from the catalog of TCR beta chain sequences. A later analysis assigned V and J genes by comparing TCR nucleotide sequences with IMGT/GENE-DB human TR gene sequences. In a later analysis, CDR3 sequences and most-parsimonious VDJ recombination scenarios were assigned using the TCRdist pipeline. In a later analysis, each TCR beta chain was defined by its CDR3 amino acid sequence together with its V-gene family, and reads without a unique V-gene family were excluded. As a way to deal with suspected cross-contamination and a sequencing artifact, a later analysis dropped roughly 600 nucleotide sequences that were highly shared and had low generation probability. For each public chain, a later analysis derived a clonal expansion index from normalized ranks of inferred template counts within each repertoire. A later analysis computed generation probabilities with a VDJ recombination model fitted to out-of-frame rearrangements, and checked the results against IGoR. A later analysis scored TCR-TCR, TCR-HLA and TCR-CMV co-occurrence with hypergeometric tests, applying a repertoire-size bias correction to TCR pairs. A later analysis estimated false discovery rates by permuting HLA or CMV assignments 20 times. In a later analysis, co-occurring TCRs were grouped using DBSCAN, and TCRdist sequence similarity was added for clustering within HLA-allele-positive subsets. For co-occurrence clustering, repertoires with fewer than 30,000 or more than 120,000 public chains were excluded, along with about five repertoires with anomalous nucleotide sharing. What TCRdb holds here is the immuneACCESS table cut down to in-frame rearrangements. Part of the clones is not present; checked against another copy, under half of the missing clones reflect an unresolved V gene, and the others are unexplained. V and J calls plus clone size are reproduced from that table; the DNA served to infer D and trimming. This sample comprises roughly 120,000 clones, 60% to 80% of them detected only once. The top ten clones comprise 15% to 20% of the sample.

Here the chain combines TRBV27 and TRBJ2-7; 12 central nucleotides agree with TRBD1. The source of this sequence is a man aged 45-60 years in good health and CMV-seropositive. Sequenced sample: PBMCs. The CDR3 region: CASSSPGQGAREQYF. The nucleotides read TGTGCCAGCAGCTCTCCGGGACAGGGGGCTAGGGAGCAGTACTTC.